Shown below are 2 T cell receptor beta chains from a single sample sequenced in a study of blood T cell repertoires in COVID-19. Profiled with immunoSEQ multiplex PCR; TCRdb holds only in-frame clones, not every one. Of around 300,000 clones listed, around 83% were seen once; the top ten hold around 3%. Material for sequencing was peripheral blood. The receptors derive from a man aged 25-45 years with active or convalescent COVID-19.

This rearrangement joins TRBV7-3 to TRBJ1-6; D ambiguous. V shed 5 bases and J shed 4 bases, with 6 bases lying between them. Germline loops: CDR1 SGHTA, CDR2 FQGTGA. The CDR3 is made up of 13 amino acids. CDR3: CASSHGYNSPLHF. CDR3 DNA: TGTGCCAGCAGCCACGGGTATAATTCACCCCTCCACTTT.

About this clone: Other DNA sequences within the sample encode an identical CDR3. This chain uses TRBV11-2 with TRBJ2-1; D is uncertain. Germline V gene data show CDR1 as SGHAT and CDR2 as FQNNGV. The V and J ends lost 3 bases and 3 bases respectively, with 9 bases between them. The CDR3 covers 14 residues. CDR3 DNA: TGTGCCAGCAGCTTGAGTGGTCGCTACAATGAGCAGTTCTTC. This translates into CASSLSGRYNEQFF.